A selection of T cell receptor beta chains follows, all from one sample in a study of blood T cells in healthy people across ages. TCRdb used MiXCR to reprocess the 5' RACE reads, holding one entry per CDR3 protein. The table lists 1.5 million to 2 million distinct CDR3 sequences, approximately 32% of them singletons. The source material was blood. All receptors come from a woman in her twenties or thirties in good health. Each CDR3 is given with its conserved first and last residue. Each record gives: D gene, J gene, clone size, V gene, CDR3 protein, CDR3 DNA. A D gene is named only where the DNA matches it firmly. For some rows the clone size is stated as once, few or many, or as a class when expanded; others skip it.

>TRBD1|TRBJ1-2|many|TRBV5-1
CASSLTTDRTYGYTF
TGCGCCAGCAGCCTAACCACGGACAGGACCTATGGCTACACCTTC
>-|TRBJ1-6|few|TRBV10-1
CASTFGRGYSPLHF
TGCGCCAGCACTTTTGGACGGGGGTATTCACCCCTCCACTTT
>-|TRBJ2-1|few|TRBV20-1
CSAAGDSINNEQFF
TGCAGTGCTGCCGGGGACTCCATAAACAATGAGCAGTTCTTC
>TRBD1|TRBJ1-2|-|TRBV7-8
CASSPYDRVEVGYTF
TGTGCCAGCAGCCCGTACGACAGGGTCGAGGTTGGCTACACCTTC
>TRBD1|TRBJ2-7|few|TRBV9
CASDRTGAGHEQYF
TGTGCCAGCGATCGGACAGGGGCTGGCCACGAGCAGTACTTC
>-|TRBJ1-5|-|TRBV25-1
CASGGGYQPQHF
TGTGCCAGCGGCGGGGGGTATCAGCCCCAGCATTTT
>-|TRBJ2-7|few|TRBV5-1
CASTQLSGVEYEQYF
TGCGCCAGCACCCAACTATCGGGAGTCGAATACGAGCAGTACTTC
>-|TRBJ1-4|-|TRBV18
CASSPPKYEKLFF
TGTGCCAGCTCACCACCGAAGTATGAAAAACTGTTTTTT
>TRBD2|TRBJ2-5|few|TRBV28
CASSIRLAGVGETQYF
TGTGCCAGCAGCATCCGACTAGCGGGAGTTGGGGAGACCCAGTACTTC
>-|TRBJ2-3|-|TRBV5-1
CASSLERLGDTQYF
TGCGCCAGCAGCTTGGAGCGCCTGGGGGATACGCAGTATTTT
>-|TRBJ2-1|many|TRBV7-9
CASSSPPDNEQFF
TGTGCCAGCAGCTCCCCCCCGGACAATGAGCAGTTCTTC
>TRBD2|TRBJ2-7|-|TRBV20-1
CSARSGGGTYEQYF
TGCAGTGCTAGATCGGGGGGGGGAACCTACGAGCAGTACTTC
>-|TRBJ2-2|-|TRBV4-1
CASSQRIVGGLDTGELFF
TGCGCCAGCAGCCAAAGAATCGTGGGGGGGCTCGACACCGGGGAGCTGTTTTTT
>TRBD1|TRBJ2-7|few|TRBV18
CASSPWTGGHEQYF
TGTGCCAGCTCACCATGGACAGGCGGGCACGAGCAGTACTTC
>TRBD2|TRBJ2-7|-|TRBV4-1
CASSQEIQTSGDYEQCF
TGCGCCAGCAGCCAAGAAATCCAGACTAGCGGGGATTACGAGCAGTGCTTC
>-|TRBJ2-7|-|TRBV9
CASSVDQGSCEQYF
TGTGCCAGCAGCGTGGATCAGGGCTCCTGCGAGCAGTACTTC
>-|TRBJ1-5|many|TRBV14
CASSQARVPGGNQPQHF
TGTGCCAGCAGCCAAGCTCGGGTCCCAGGGGGCAATCAGCCCCAGCATTTT
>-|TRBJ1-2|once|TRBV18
CASSPGVGLDYGYTF
TGTGCCAGCTCACCAGGAGTGGGACTTGACTATGGCTACACCTTC
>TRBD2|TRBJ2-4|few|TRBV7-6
CASSLAPAGGSKNIQYF
TGTGCCAGCAGCTTAGCGCCAGCGGGGGGATCCAAAAACATTCAGTACTTC
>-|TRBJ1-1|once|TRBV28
CASHPGNTEAFF
TGTGCCAGCCACCCAGGGAACACTGAAGCTTTCTTT
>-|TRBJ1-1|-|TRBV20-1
CSARLGRGVTEAFF
TGCAGTGCTAGACTGGGGAGGGGAGTGACTGAAGCTTTCTTT
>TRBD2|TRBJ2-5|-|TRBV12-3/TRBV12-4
CASSSTSGAETQYF
TGTGCCAGCAGTTCAACTAGCGGGGCAGAGACCCAGTACTTC
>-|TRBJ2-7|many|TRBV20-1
CSATHTQGGPYEQYF
TGCAGTGCTACACACACACAGGGTGGCCCCTACGAGCAGTACTTC
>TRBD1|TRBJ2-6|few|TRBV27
CATQGQAFRGSGANVLTF
TGTGCCACCCAGGGACAGGCCTTCCGAGGGTCTGGGGCCAACGTCCTGACTTTC
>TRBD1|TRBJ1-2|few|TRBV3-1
CASSQEGTEEFNGYTF
TGTGCCAGCAGCCAAGAAGGGACAGAGGAGTTCAATGGCTACACCTTC
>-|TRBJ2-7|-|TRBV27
CASSLEAQGSNEQYF
TGTGCCAGCAGTTTAGAGGCGCAGGGGTCCAACGAGCAGTACTTC
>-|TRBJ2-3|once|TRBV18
CASSPRLGEGPDTQYF
TGTGCCAGCTCACCACGATTGGGAGAGGGGCCAGATACGCAGTATTTT
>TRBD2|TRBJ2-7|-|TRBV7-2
CASSLASGGVMGEQYF
TGTGCCAGCAGCTTAGCCAGCGGGGGGGTGATGGGCGAGCAGTACTTC
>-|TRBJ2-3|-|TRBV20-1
CSARDEARESTDTQYF
TGCAGTGCTAGAGATGAGGCGCGGGAAAGCACAGATACGCAGTATTTT
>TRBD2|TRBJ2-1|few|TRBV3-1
CASSRGLAGRSYNEQFF
TGTGCCAGCAGCCGGGGACTAGCGGGACGCTCCTACAATGAGCAGTTCTTC
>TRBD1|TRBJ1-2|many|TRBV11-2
CASSPDRVIGYTF
TGTGCCAGCAGCCCTGACAGGGTCATCGGCTACACCTTC
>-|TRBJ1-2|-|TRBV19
CASSIGAGRNYGYTF
TGTGCCAGTAGTATAGGTGCAGGGAGGAACTATGGCTACACCTTC
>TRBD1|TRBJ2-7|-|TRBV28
CASSGGQGRGEQYF
TGTGCCAGCTCAGGGGGACAGGGTCGGGGGGAGCAGTACTTC
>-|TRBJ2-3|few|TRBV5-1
CASSSSGVNPTDTQYF
TGCGCCAGCAGCTCTAGTGGGGTAAACCCCACAGATACGCAGTATTTT
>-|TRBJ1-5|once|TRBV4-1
CASSHPGRVRSNQPQHF
TGCGCCAGCAGCCACCCCGGCCGGGTAAGGAGCAATCAGCCCCAGCATTTT
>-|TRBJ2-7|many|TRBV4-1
CASSHPRLYEQYF
TGCGCCAGCAGCCACCCTCGACTATACGAGCAGTACTTC
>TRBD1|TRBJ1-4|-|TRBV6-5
CASSATQGVRFEKLFF
TGTGCCAGCAGCGCAACACAGGGGGTACGTTTCGAAAAACTGTTTTTT
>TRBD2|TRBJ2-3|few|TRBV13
CASSSGLAGGESTDTQYF
TGTGCCAGCAGCTCCGGACTAGCGGGGGGCGAGAGCACAGATACGCAGTATTTT
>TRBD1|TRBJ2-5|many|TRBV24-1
CATLPGQDKFEQETQYF
TGTGCCACCCTTCCGGGACAGGACAAATTCGAGCAAGAGACCCAGTACTTC
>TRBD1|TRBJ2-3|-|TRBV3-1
CASSQDRGGTGGDTQYF
TGTGCCAGCAGCCAAGATCGTGGTGGGACAGGCGGAGATACGCAGTATTTT
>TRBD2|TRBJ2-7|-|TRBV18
CASSPGLAPIYEQYF
TGTGCCAGCTCACCAGGACTAGCGCCCATTTACGAGCAGTACTTC
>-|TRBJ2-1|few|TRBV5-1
CASSPDGLGRTAEQFF
TGCGCCAGCAGCCCGGACGGCCTAGGGCGGACCGCTGAGCAGTTCTTC
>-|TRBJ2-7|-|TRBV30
CAWSGASYEQYF
TGTGCCTGGAGTGGGGCCTCCTACGAGCAGTACTTC
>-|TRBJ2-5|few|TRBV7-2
CASSQRTPRNQETQYF
TGTGCCAGCAGCCAAAGGACACCTAGGAATCAAGAGACCCAGTACTTC
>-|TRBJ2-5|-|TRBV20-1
CSARARYTGRLQETQYF
TGCAGTGCTAGAGCTCGATACACAGGGAGACTCCAAGAGACCCAGTACTTC
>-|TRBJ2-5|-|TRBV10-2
CANTPERLQETQYF
TGCGCCAACACCCCCGAGCGGCTACAAGAGACCCAGTACTTC
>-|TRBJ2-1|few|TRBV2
CASSEAGYAAGQFF
TGTGCCAGCAGTGAAGCGGGCTACGCAGCGGGGCAGTTCTTC
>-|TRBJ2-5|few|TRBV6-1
CASSDVKILFGETQYF
TGTGCCAGCAGTGATGTTAAGATCCTTTTCGGGGAGACCCAGTACTTC
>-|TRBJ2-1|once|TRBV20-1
CSARDEAVRGFFEQFF
TGCAGTGCTAGAGATGAAGCCGTTAGGGGGTTCTTTGAGCAGTTCTTC
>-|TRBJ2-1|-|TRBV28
CASKTLSSYNEQFF
TGTGCCAGCAAAACGTTAAGCTCCTACAATGAGCAGTTCTTC